The 3 T cell receptor beta chains below all came from one sample that was sequenced in a study of response to subunit inactivated influenza vaccine. TCRdb called the RT-PCR reads again in MiXCR, with one record for every CDR3 protein. The repertoire has 450,000 to 550,000 distinct CDR3 sequences, roughly 27% of them found once; the top ten carry 1.5% to 2%. This specimen consisted of CD4+ T cells sorted from PBMCs, obtained roughly 5 days after vaccination. Source of these receptors: a man between 45 and 60 years old who received an inactivated influenza vaccine.

This rearrangement joins TRBV20-1 to TRBJ2-5; 12 nucleotides line up with TRBD1. The CDR3 extends over 15 amino acids. The V segment lost 5 bases and the J segment 7 bases; nucleotides outside the gene matches: 11. Germline assignment: CDR1 DFQATT and CDR2 SNEGSKA (reference sequence). The CDR3 sequence is CSALNRDRGRGTQYF. The DNA for the CDR3 is TGCAGTGCTCTGAACCGGGACAGGGGGCGGGGGACCCAGTACTTC.

This chain connects TRBV5-1 to TRBJ1-1; D ambiguous. Germline loops: CDR1 SGHRS, CDR2 YFSETQ. Trimming took off 2 bases at V and 0 bases at J, with 11 bases between the two ends. The length of the CDR3 is 15 residues. The CDR3 sequence is CASSFQAEVNTEAFF. The CDR3 nucleotides are TGCGCCAGCAGCTTCCAGGCAGAGGTGAACACTGAAGCTTTCTTT.

The chain is built from TRBV9 and TRBJ2-5; 8 bases match TRBD2. The trim removed 0 bases at V and 5 bases at J, leaving 0 bases unmatched. From germline, CDR1 is SGDLS and CDR2 YYNGEE. The CDR3 has 13 amino acids. The CDR3 region is CASSVAGGETQYF. The DNA of the CDR3 is TGTGCCAGCAGCGTAGCGGGAGGGGAGACCCAGTACTTC.